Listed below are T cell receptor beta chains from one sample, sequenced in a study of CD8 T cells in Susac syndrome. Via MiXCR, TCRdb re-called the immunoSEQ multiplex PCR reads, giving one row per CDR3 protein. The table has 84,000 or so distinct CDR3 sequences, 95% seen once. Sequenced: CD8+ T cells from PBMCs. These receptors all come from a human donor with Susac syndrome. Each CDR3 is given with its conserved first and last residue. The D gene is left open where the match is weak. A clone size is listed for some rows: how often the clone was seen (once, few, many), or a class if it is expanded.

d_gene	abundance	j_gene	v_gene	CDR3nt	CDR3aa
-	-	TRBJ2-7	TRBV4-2	TGTGCCAGCAGCCAAGACGTCGGGTTCTCGGGGGCCTTCTCCTACGAGCAGTACTTC	CASSQDVGFSGAFSYEQYF
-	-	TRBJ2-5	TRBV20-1	TGCAGTGCTAGAGATCTGGGGGGAGGAGACCAAGAGACCCAGTACTTC	CSARDLGGGDQETQYF
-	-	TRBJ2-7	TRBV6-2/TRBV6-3	TGTGCCAGCAGGACGGTTTACGAGCAGTACTTC	CASRTVYEQYF
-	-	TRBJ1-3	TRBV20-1	TGCAGTGCTAGGGACGGAAACACCATATATTTT	CSARDGNTIYF
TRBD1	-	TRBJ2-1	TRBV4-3	TGCGCCAGCAGCCAAGATCGGGCAGGGGGCCCCTACAATGAGCAGTTCTTC	CASSQDRAGGPYNEQFF
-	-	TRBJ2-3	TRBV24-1	TGTGCCACCAGTGACCCCGACAGTAACACAGATACGCAGTATTTT	CATSDPDSNTDTQYF
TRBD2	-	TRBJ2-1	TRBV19	TGTGCCAGTAGTTTGGGCGGGAGAAGCTCCTACAATGAGCAGTTCTTC	CASSLGGRSSYNEQFF
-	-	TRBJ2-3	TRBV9	TGTGCCAGCAGCGTAGGCAGTACTAGCACAGATACGCAGTATTTT	CASSVGSTSTDTQYF
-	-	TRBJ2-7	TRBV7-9	TGTGCCAGCAGCTTATGGGCAGGGGCCCCTTTAGAGCAGTACTTC	CASSLWAGAPLEQYF
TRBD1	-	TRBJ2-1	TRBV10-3	TGTGCTTTAGGACAGGGTGGGAATGAGCAGTTCTTC	CALGQGGNEQFF
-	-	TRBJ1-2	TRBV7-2	TGTGCCAGCAGCTCCCTTCTCGGCGACTATGGCTACACCTTC	CASSSLLGDYGYTF
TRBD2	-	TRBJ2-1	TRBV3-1	TGTGCCAGCAGCCATTGGGGGGGACTAGCGGGAGGTGGAGGACAGTGGGTGCAGTTCTTC	CASSHWGGLAGGGGQWVQFF
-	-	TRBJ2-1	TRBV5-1	TGCGCCAGCAGCCCTGGCCTACCGGAGCAGTTCTTC	CASSPGLPEQFF
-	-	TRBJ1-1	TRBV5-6	TGTGCCAGCAGCTTGGCGGCTCGTGAAGCTTTCTTT	CASSLAAREAFF
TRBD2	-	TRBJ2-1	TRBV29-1	TGCAGCGTTGATATTGGCGGGAGCTCCTACAATGAGCAGTTCTTC	CSVDIGGSSYNEQFF
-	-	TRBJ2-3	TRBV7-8	TGTGCCAGCAGGGGAGACACTAGCACAGATACGCAGTATTTT	CASRGDTSTDTQYF
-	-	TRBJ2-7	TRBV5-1	TGCGCCAGCAGCTTGAACCGGGGGGCGCGAAACGAGCAGTACTTC	CASSLNRGARNEQYF
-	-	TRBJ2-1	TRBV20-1	TGCAGTGCTAGAGTCCCGGGCCCACCCAAGGATGAGCAGTTCTTC	CSARVPGPPKDEQFF
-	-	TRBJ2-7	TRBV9	TGTGCCAGCAGCGTTTTAGAGGGCTACGAGCAGTACTTC	CASSVLEGYEQYF
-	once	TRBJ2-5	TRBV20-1	TGCAGTGCTAGGGGCGGGGACCAAGAGACCCAGTACTTC	CSARGGDQETQYF
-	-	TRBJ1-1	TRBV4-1	TGCGCCAGCAGCCAAGATCTGGGATTCCAGAACACTGAAGCTTTCTTT	CASSQDLGFQNTEAFF
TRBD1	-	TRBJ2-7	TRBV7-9	TGTGCCAGCAGCCCGCGGACAGGGGGTTACGAGCAGTACTTC	CASSPRTGGYEQYF
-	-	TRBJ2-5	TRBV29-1	TGCAGCGTTGAATTTTTCGGCCAGCAAGAGACCCAGTACTTC	CSVEFFGQQETQYF
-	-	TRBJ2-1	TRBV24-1	TGTGCCACCAGTCACTGGGACAATGAGCAGTTCTTC	CATSHWDNEQFF
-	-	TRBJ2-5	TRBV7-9	TGTGCCAGCAGCTTAGGAGACAGCTTCAAGTTGTCCCAGTACTTC	CASSLGDSFKLSQYF
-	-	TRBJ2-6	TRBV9	TGTGCCAGCAGCGTAGAGGGAGACCCTCTCTCTGGGGCCAACGTCCTGACTTTC	CASSVEGDPLSGANVLTF
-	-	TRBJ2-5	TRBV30	TGTGCCTGTACGGGAGTACGGGAGACCCAGTACTTC	CACTGVRETQYF
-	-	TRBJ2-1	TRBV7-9	TGTGCCAGCAGCTTACCCGTACCAGGGTACAATGAGCAGTTCTTC	CASSLPVPGYNEQFF